This TCR beta chain was found in a study of blood T cells in healthy people across ages. Study results and caveats: Those diversity estimates obtained from one million T cells were thought to be underestimates. When set beside aged donors, long-lived donors presented more naive CD4+ cells and higher diversity.

Of note for this clonotype: What it recognizes is unknown.

Each sample yielded at least 7 million isolated PBMCs. Primers used in a second PCR of about 7 to 12 cycles were a sample-barcoded 5' primer and a J-beta primer mix. Every cDNA molecule bore a tag from a template-switch adaptor containing 12 random nucleotides. TCRdb processed the 5' RACE reads anew with MiXCR; each CDR3 protein has one entry. The sample records about 1,000,000 distinct CDR3 sequences, less than 50% being singletons. Per germline, CDR1 SGHTA and CDR2 FQGNSA. The ends were cut back, 1 base at V and 7 bases at J, with 5 bases in the middle. This CDR3 contains 13 residues. The TCR sequence derives from a woman aged 60 to 75 in good health. Sample: blood. V is TRBV7-2 and J is TRBJ1-6; D is unclear. The CDR3 DNA is TGTGCCAGCAGCTTAGAGTGGAATTCACCCCTCCACTTT. Protein sequence: CASSLEWNSPLHF.